Listed here is a single T cell receptor (beta chain). The antigen is unknown. This sample was included in a study of blood T cell dynamics during melanoma immunotherapy. Produced via immunoSEQ multiplex PCR; TCRdb's table is partial and in-frame only. The sample includes roughly 29,000 clones, 80% to 85% seen only once; the top ten take around a tenth. Time point specified: week 3, after first cycle of checkpoint inhibitor. No patient had earlier systemic cancer treatment, concurrent immunosuppressants, or another active cancer. Looked up from germline, CDR1 is GTSNPN and CDR2 is SVGIG (reference sequence). The V and J ends lost 1 base and 7 bases, in that order; junction bases with no gene match: 9. The CDR3 has 15 amino acids. General observations from the study: It remained unknown if the driving T cell clones were melanoma-specific.

This TCR derives from a human donor with melanoma. This chain connects TRBV30 to TRBJ2-5; 10 bases are shared with TRBD2. Source: blood, taken from a patient treated with checkpoint blockade. This CDR3 is CAWSGTSGALGTQYF. The CDR3 DNA sequence: TGTGCCTGGAGTGGTACTAGCGGGGCCCTCGGGACCCAGTACTTC.